The 30 T cell receptor beta chains in this list originate from one sample, sequenced in a study of cytomegalovirus exposure and HLA in healthy donors. The protocol was immunoSEQ multiplex PCR, while the TCRdb copy is restricted to in-frame clones and leaves out a portion. The sample holds 55,000 to 80,000 clones, 95% seen once. The specimen sequenced was PBMCs. These receptors originate from a woman in her late teens or twenties in good health and CMV-seropositive.

The CDR3 DNA reads TGTGCCAGCAGTTTGGGGTCTAGGGCGGGCTATGGCTACACCTTC. This translates into CASSLGSRAGYGYTF. This chain connects TRBV28 to TRBJ1-2; unclear D gene. The CDR3 totals 15 residues. The germline V gene encodes CDR1 MDHEN and CDR2 SYDVKM. Trimming left V 3 bases short and J 4 bases short, with 15 bases between.

The genes are TRBV4-2 and TRBJ2-1; 11 bases are shared with TRBD2. The CDR3 length is 16 residues. The germline V gene encodes CDR1 LGHNA and CDR2 YNFKEQ. With 1 base clipped from V and 3 bases from J, the junction kept 2 bases outside the gene matches. Here the CDR3 DNA reads TGTGCCAGCAGCCAAGTTGGGACTAGCGGCTACAATGAGCAGTTCTTC. Its protein is CASSQVGTSGYNEQFF.

The V and J genes are TRBV7-9 and TRBJ2-5, with D maybe TRBD1 (6 bases). The CDR3 is made up of 15 amino acids. Germline loops: CDR1 SEHNR, CDR2 FQNEAQ (reference sequence). V shed 7 bases and J shed 7 bases, with 22 bases lying between them. The CDR3 loop reads CASTFPARGPWTQYF. CDR3 DNA: TGTGCCAGCACCTTTCCGGCCAGGGGCCCGTGGACCCAGTACTTC.

The chain links TRBV11-2 to TRBJ2-5, with unresolved D. Germline V gene sequence: CDR1 SGHAT, CDR2 FQNNGV. The CDR3 is 13 residues long. Deletions cut 2 bases from V and 11 bases from J, with 15 bases between. CDR3 nucleotides: TGTGCCAGCAGCTTAAAATCCGATGAACAGCAGTACTTC. Translating it yields CASSLKSDEQQYF.

V is TRBV6-6 and J is TRBJ2-7; 7 nucleotides line up with TRBD1. The germline CDR1 and CDR2 sequences are MNHNY and SVGAGI (reference sequence). The junction had 8 bases not matched to a gene; V was cut back by 4 bases and J by 5 bases. This CDR3 region has 14 residues. Written as DNA, the CDR3 is TGTGCCAGCAGTTCGCCGGACAGGCTCCACGAGCAGTACTTC. It is translated as CASSSPDRLHEQYF.

The rearrangement joins TRBV6-5 to TRBJ2-2; 8 nucleotides match TRBD2. The CDR3 runs to 15 residues. Trimming removed 7 bases from V and 6 bases from J; junction bases left unmatched: 10. Germline CDR1 reads MNHEY; CDR2 reads SVGAGI. CDR3 region: CASKARGLDAGELFF. For the CDR3, the DNA is TGTGCCAGCAAGGCCAGGGGACTAGACGCCGGGGAGCTGTTTTTT.

The chain is built from TRBV6-5 and TRBJ2-2, with a weak D call TRBD1 (5 bases). The CDR3 loop spans 16 amino acids. The V end was cut by 2 bases, the J end by 6 bases, with 16 bases between. Germline V gene data show CDR1 as MNHEY and CDR2 as SVGAGI. Written as DNA, the CDR3 is TGTGCCAGCAGTTACACCATGGGGCGGCCCCCCGGGGAGCTGTTTTTT. Amino acid sequence: CASSYTMGRPPGELFF.

V is TRBV11-1 and J is TRBJ2-1, with D perhaps TRBD2 (5 bases). The ends were cut back, 5 bases at V and 5 bases at J, with 13 bases in the middle. Germline lookup yields CDR1 SGHAT and CDR2 FQDESV (reference sequence). The CDR3 contains 14 residues. CDR3 loop: CASSVSGNHNEQFF. CDR3 sequence (DNA): TGTGCCAGCAGCGTATCGGGGAACCACAATGAGCAGTTCTTC.

This clone showed up just once. The V and J genes are TRBV27 and TRBJ2-3, with 9 bases matching TRBD2. V lost 2 bases, J lost 0 bases, and 0 bases stayed unmatched. The germline gives CDR1 MNHEY, CDR2 SMNVEV (reference sequence). The CDR3 has 15 residues. The CDR3 loop is CASSLTSGSTDTQYF. The CDR3 nucleotides read TGTGCCAGCAGTTTAACTAGCGGGAGCACAGATACGCAGTATTTT.

The CDR3 region is CASCMRRGIYEQYF. CDR3 DNA sequence: TGTGCCAGCTGTATGCGCAGGGGGATCTACGAGCAGTACTTC. The gene calls are TRBV13 and TRBJ2-7; 7 bases agree with TRBD1. Per germline, CDR1 PRHDT and CDR2 FYEKMQ (reference sequence). J lost 3 bases, V lost 8 bases, and 10 bases had no gene match. The CDR3 is 14 amino acids. Full variable domain (remainder filled in from reference TRBV13 and TRBJ2-7): AAGVIQSPRHLIKEKRETATLKCYPIPRHDTVYWYQQGPGQDPQFLISFYEKMQSDKGSIPDRFSAQQFSDYHSELNMSSLELGDSALYFCASCMRRGIYEQYFGPGTRLTVT.

The sample holds one count of this clone. This chain uses TRBV27 with TRBJ1-1, with D maybe TRBD1 (5 bases). CDR1 is MNHEY and CDR2 is SMNVEV in the germline V gene (reference sequence). The ends were cut back, 2 bases at V and 6 bases at J, with 10 bases in the middle. The CDR3 is 13 amino acids. In nucleotides, the CDR3 is TGTGCCAGCAGTTTAGTTTGGGGGGCTGAAGCTTTCTTT. Translated, it gives CASSLVWGAEAFF.

CDR3 DNA sequence: TGTGCCAGCAGCTTAGGACAGGCGAATCAGCCCCAGCATTTT. It is translated as CASSLGQANQPQHF. The gene calls are TRBV7-8 and TRBJ1-5, with D tentatively TRBD1 (6 bases). This CDR3 is 14 amino acids long. In germline, CDR1 is SGHVS, CDR2 FQNEAQ. V was shortened by 1 base and J by 4 bases, with 8 bases between the two germline ends.

V is TRBV28 and J is TRBJ1-2, with a tentative D call TRBD1 (6 bases). The germline V gene has CDR1 MDHEN and CDR2 SYDVKM. The CDR3 has 14 amino acids. Trimming cost V 3 bases and J 6 bases, with 14 bases left between them. The CDR3 sequence: CASSFSRGADGYTF. CDR3 in DNA: TGTGCCAGCAGTTTTTCTCGGGGGGCGGATGGCTACACCTTC.

The rearrangement uses TRBV6-5 and TRBJ1-1; no firm D call. V lost 2 bases to trimming and J lost 4 bases, with 11 bases between them. The CDR3 has 14 amino acids. Germline CDR1 is MNHEY and CDR2 is SVGAGI. The CDR3 loop reads CASSYKGGTTEAFF. In DNA, the CDR3 is TGTGCCAGCAGTTACAAGGGAGGAACCACTGAAGCTTTCTTT.

This clone was picked up one time. This chain uses TRBV6-1 with TRBJ2-1, with D tentatively TRBD1 (6 bases). With 9 bases removed from V and 0 bases from J, the gap between germline ends came to 12 bases. Germline CDR1 MNHNS, CDR2 SASEGT. CDR3 length: 14 residues. CDR3 bases: TGTGCCAGTAAAACAGGGCCCTCCTACAATGAGCAGTTCTTC. This gives the protein CASKTGPSYNEQFF.

The genes are TRBV29-1 and TRBJ1-2; perhaps TRBD1 as D (5 bases). The ends were cut back, 3 bases at V and 4 bases at J, with 15 bases in the middle. CDR1 is SQVTM, CDR2 ANQGSEA, per germline. This CDR3 is built from 14 residues. The CDR3: CSVDGAGPAYGYTF. CDR3 DNA sequence: TGCAGCGTTGATGGGGCAGGTCCTGCCTATGGCTACACCTTC. The full variable domain, its missing parts supplied by reference TRBV29-1 and TRBJ1-2, is SAVISQKPSRDICQRGTSLTIQCQVDSQVTMMFWYRQQPGQSLTLIATANQGSEATYESGFVIDKFPISRPNLTFSTLTVSNMSPEDSSIYLCSVDGAGPAYGYTFGSGTRLTVV.

The gene calls are TRBV27 and TRBJ2-1; a weak D match, TRBD1 (5 bases). Germline CDR1 MNHEY, CDR2 SMNVEV (reference sequence). The ends were cut back, 6 bases at V and 7 bases at J, with 7 bases in the middle. CDR3 length: 11 amino acids. The CDR3 is CASRRQNEQFF. CDR3 DNA sequence: TGTGCCAGCAGGCGACAGAATGAGCAGTTCTTC.

The J gene is TRBJ1-5, the V gene TRBV2; a weak D match, TRBD1 (5 bases). This CDR3 has 14 amino acids. CDR1 is SNHLY, CDR2 FYNNEI, per germline. V lost 3 bases and J 2 bases, leaving 8 bases between the germline ends. As DNA, the CDR3 is TGTGCCAGCAGTGATTCGGGGGGCAATCAGCCCCAGCATTTT. This gives the protein CASSDSGGNQPQHF.

This chain links TRBV29-1 with TRBJ1-3; D is perhaps TRBD1 (6 bases). This CDR3 region has 14 residues. V shed 7 bases and J shed 0 bases, with 13 bases lying between them. CDR1 SQVTM and CDR2 ANQGSEA come from the germline V gene. CDR3 amino acids: CSGHAGDSGNTIYF. In nucleotides, the CDR3 is TGCAGCGGACACGCAGGGGACTCTGGAAACACCATATATTTT.

CDR3 loop: CASSLAGTGGWGDTQYF. CDR3 bases: TGTGCCAGCAGCTTGGCCGGGACAGGGGGCTGGGGAGATACGCAGTATTTT. The chain recombines TRBV5-5 with TRBJ2-3, with 12 bases that match TRBD1. Trimming at V came to 0 bases and at J to 5 bases, leaving 7 bases not matched to a gene. Per germline, CDR1 SGHKS and CDR2 YYEKEE (reference sequence). This CDR3 is built from 17 residues.

This chain connects TRBV6-6 to TRBJ1-1; D not certain. This CDR3 contains 12 residues. Trimming removed 5 bases from V and 1 base from J, with 5 bases in between. Germline V gene sequence: CDR1 MNHNY, CDR2 SVGAGI (reference sequence). The CDR3: CASSPENTEAFF. The CDR3 bases are TGTGCCAGCAGTCCAGAGAACACTGAAGCTTTCTTT.

The chain couples TRBV25-1 to TRBJ1-6; 7 bases align to TRBD1. CDR1 is MGHDK, CDR2 SYGVNS, per germline. This CDR3 comprises 17 residues. The ends lost 2 bases at V and 6 bases at J; junction bases unmatched: 10. CDR3 in amino acids: CASSEPNRDSRNSPLHF. The DNA for the CDR3 is TGTGCCAGCAGTGAACCAAACCGGGACAGTCGTAATTCACCCCTCCACTTT.

In its sample, this clone was seen a few times. The chain employs TRBV28 and TRBJ1-5; 9 bases agree with TRBD1. Germline V gene sequence: CDR1 MDHEN, CDR2 SYDVKM. V lost 5 bases, J lost 1 base, and 3 bases stayed unmatched. The CDR3 runs 15 residues. The CDR3 DNA reads TGTGCCAGCAGTCAGACAGGGGGAAGCAATCAGCCCCAGCATTTT. It specifies CASSQTGGSNQPQHF.

The chain carries TRBV9 and TRBJ1-2, with a tentative D call TRBD1 (5 bases). Trimming removed 4 bases from V and 2 bases from J, with 24 bases in between. This CDR3 has 18 residues. In germline, CDR1 is SGDLS, CDR2 YYNGEE. The CDR3 DNA is TGTGCCAGCAGCCCCAACCCAATTCCGCAGGGCGCCAACTATGGCTACACCTTC. Translating gives CASSPNPIPQGANYGYTF.

The chain uses TRBV29-1 and TRBJ2-7, with 10 nucleotides matching TRBD1. CDR3 length: 14 amino acids. The J segment lost 0 bases and the V segment lost 7 bases, leaving 6 bases of the junction unmatched. CDR1 is SQVTM, CDR2 ANQGSEA, per germline. The CDR3 here is CSARRTGGSYEQYF. Written as DNA, the CDR3 is TGCAGCGCCCGTAGGACAGGGGGCTCCTACGAGCAGTACTTC.

The chain recombines TRBV6-1 with TRBJ2-6, with unresolved D. This CDR3 is 14 amino acids long. Germline-derived CDR1 and CDR2 are MNHNS and SASEGT. V was cut by 7 bases and J by 2 bases, with 9 bases left in between. The CDR3 DNA reads TGTGCCAGCATCCTGAGAACTGGGGCCAACGTCCTGACTTTC. Translation gives CASILRTGANVLTF.

The chain carries TRBV6-5 and TRBJ2-7; unclear D gene. Germline V gene data show CDR1 as MNHEY and CDR2 as SVGAGI. This CDR3 contains 13 residues. With 0 bases removed from V and 4 bases from J, the gap between germline ends came to 7 bases. CDR3 sequence reads: CASSYSTSYEQYF. CDR3 DNA sequence: TGTGCCAGCAGTTACTCGACTTCATACGAGCAGTACTTC.

The rearrangement uses TRBV27 and TRBJ2-3, with D perhaps matching TRBD1 (5 bases). The CDR3 sequence is 15 residues long. Germline V gene sequence: CDR1 MNHEY, CDR2 SMNVEV (reference sequence). V lost 3 bases to trimming and J lost 2 bases, with 12 bases between them. CDR3 sequence reads: CASSFRQGPTDTQYF. The CDR3 bases are TGTGCCAGCAGTTTTCGCCAGGGCCCCACAGATACGCAGTATTTT.

The rearrangement links TRBV9 to TRBJ2-1; possible D gene TRBD1, 6 bases. CDR1 is SGDLS, CDR2 YYNGEE, per germline. Between the trimmed V and J ends, which lost 6 bases and 8 bases, there was a span of 15 bases. This CDR3 has 13 amino acids. CDR3: CASNQQGWDEQFF. As DNA, the CDR3 is TGTGCCAGCAACCAACAGGGTTGGGATGAGCAGTTCTTC. Combining the CDR3 with reference TRBV9 and TRBJ2-1 gives the whole variable domain DSGVTQTPKHLITATGQRVTLRCSPRSGDLSVYWYQQSLDQGLQFLIQYYNGEERAKGNILERFSAQQFPDLHSELNLSSLELGDSALYFCASNQQGWDEQFFGPGTRLTVL.

The chain carries TRBV5-1 and TRBJ1-1; the D gene is possibly TRBD1 (5 bases). Germline lookup yields CDR1 SGHRS and CDR2 YFSETQ. V was trimmed by 2 bases and J by 4 bases, leaving 15 bases between them. This CDR3 is 15 amino acids long. In DNA form, the CDR3 reads TGCGCCAGCAGCTTCTCGGGTCTTGGGGCCACTGAAGCTTTCTTT. Translating it yields CASSFSGLGATEAFF.